The 21 T cell receptor beta chains in this list originate from one sample, sequenced in a study of vaccination effects on CD4 cells after COVID-19. ViraFEST used viral peptide pools to expand antigen-specific CD4+ T cells before sequencing. Subsequent to 10 days of culture, CD4+ T cells were isolated. The participants, recipients of two vaccine doses, got either BNT162b2 or mRNA-1273. No antigens are known for them. Only in-frame clones appear in the TCRdb table, and some are missing; sequencing was by immunoSEQ multiplex PCR. The data hold about 24,000 clones, with around 74% observed a single time. The sequences come from CD4+ T cells from PBMCs cultured with HCoV-NL63 spike peptides, collected after COVID-19 vaccination. The receptor source for this set is a human donor who received a COVID-19 vaccine.

This chain uses TRBV7-8 with TRBJ2-1; 8 bases map to TRBD1. Germline trimming cut 2 bases from V and 14 bases from J; bases unmatched to any gene: 8. The CDR3 runs 13 residues. Germline assignment: CDR1 SGHVS and CDR2 FQNEAQ. CDR3 in DNA: TGTGCCAGCAGCTTACCTGGGACAGGCAAAGAGTTCTTC. Translation: CASSLPGTGKEFF.

The gene calls are TRBV3-1 (or the pseudogene TRBV3-2) and TRBJ1-6, with unresolved D. This CDR3 contains 14 residues. Germline values: CDR1 LGHDT, CDR2 YNNKEL (reference sequence). V was trimmed by 2 bases and J by 7 bases, leaving 9 bases between them. The CDR3, as DNA: TGTGCCAGCAGCCAAAACGGCGGGAATTCACCCCTCCACTTT. The encoded protein is CASSQNGGNSPLHF.

This clone came up once. V gene TRBV14 combines with J gene TRBJ1-3; D is uncertain. Trimming pared 1 base from V and 1 base from J, leaving 2 bases between. The germline V gene encodes CDR1 SGHDN and CDR2 FVKESK. The CDR3 extends over 13 amino acids. CDR3 DNA sequence: TGTGCCAGCAGCCAAGGGTCTGGAAACACCATATATTTT. Its protein product is CASSQGSGNTIYF.

J is TRBJ2-3 and V is TRBV2; 12 bases match TRBD2. After removal of 7 bases from V and 2 bases from J, the junction contained 7 bases not matched to a gene. The CDR3 runs to 16 residues. Germline CDR1 is SNHLY and CDR2 is FYNNEI. CDR3 amino acids: CASMALAGGPTDTQYF. CDR3 in DNA: TGTGCCAGCATGGCGCTAGCGGGAGGGCCCACAGATACGCAGTATTTT.

The chain recombines TRBV25-1 with TRBJ2-2; D remains ambiguous. Between the trimmed V and J ends, which lost 5 bases and 0 bases, there was a span of 4 bases. This CDR3 region has 13 residues. Germline V CDR1 and CDR2: MGHDK, SYGVNS. CDR3 sequence: CASSYPNTGELFF. The CDR3 nucleotides are TGTGCCAGCAGTTATCCGAACACCGGGGAGCTGTTTTTT.

The chain links TRBV5-1 to TRBJ1-6; a possible D gene is TRBD1 (5 bases). The CDR3 extends over 15 amino acids. Germline values: CDR1 SGHRS, CDR2 YFSETQ. Trimming pared 5 bases from V and 10 bases from J, leaving 19 bases between. CDR3 residues: CASRLDSGAGSPLHF. The CDR3 DNA follows: TGCGCCAGCAGATTAGACAGCGGGGCGGGATCACCCCTCCACTTT. Using reference TRBV5-1 and TRBJ1-6 for the parts outside the CDR3, the full variable domain is KAGVTQTPRYLIKTRGQQVTLSCSPISGHRSVSWYQQTPGQGLQFLFEYFSETQRNKGNFPGRFSGRQFSNSRSEMNVSTLELGDSALYLCASRLDSGAGSPLHFGNGTRLTVT.

A single count supports this clone. The chain links TRBV6-1 to TRBJ1-6, with D uncertain. CDR1 MNHNS and CDR2 SASEGT come from the germline V gene. The CDR3 consists of 13 residues. With 3 bases removed from V and 8 bases from J, the gap between germline ends came to 8 bases. This chain's CDR3 is CASSDHVDSPLHF. The CDR3 DNA is TGTGCCAGCAGTGATCATGTGGATTCACCCCTCCACTTT.

The V gene is TRBV6-6, the J gene TRBJ1-2, with 10 bases fitting TRBD1. The CDR3 is made up of 13 amino acids. Germline V gives CDR1 MNHNY, CDR2 SVGAGI (reference sequence). Germline trimming cut 5 bases from V and 8 bases from J; bases unmatched to any gene: 5. The CDR3 loop is CASSDDRGQGYTF. CDR3 nucleotide sequence: TGTGCCAGCAGTGACGACAGGGGGCAAGGCTACACCTTC.

The chain carries TRBV11-3 and TRBJ2-1; 8 nucleotides match TRBD2. The CDR3 sequence is 15 residues long. The V gene end was trimmed by 4 bases and the J gene end by 0 bases; junction bases not matched to a gene: 2. From germline, CDR1 is SGHNT and CDR2 YENEEA. CDR3 nucleotides: TGTGCCAGCAGCTCAAGCGGGAGCTCCTACAATGAGCAGTTCTTC. Its translation: CASSSSGSSYNEQFF.

With regard to this clone: At one end, the junction sequence differs from germline, possibly due to a read error. The chain couples TRBV5-4 to TRBJ2-2, with TRBD1 identical over 9 bases. The CDR3 is made up of 13 amino acids. CDR1 is SGHNT, CDR2 YYREEE, per germline (reference sequence). CDR3 sequence: CATSRQGAGELFF. CDR3 DNA: TGTGCCACCAGCCGACAGGGGGCCGGGGAGCTGTTTTTT.

CDR3 amino acids: CASSSPRDRDHEQYF. CDR3 sequence (DNA): TGTGCCAGCAGTAGCCCCCGGGACAGGGACCACGAGCAGTACTTC. The rearrangement uses TRBV6-8 and TRBJ2-7, with TRBD1 matching over 9 bases. This CDR3 region has 15 residues. Germline CDR1 and CDR2: MNHGY and SAAAGT. The V gene end was trimmed by 5 bases and the J gene end by 5 bases; junction bases not matched to a gene: 10.

This chain uses TRBV18 with TRBJ2-5; perhaps TRBD1 as D (5 bases). V was cut by 6 bases and J by 9 bases, with 17 bases left in between. The CDR3 totals 13 residues. Germline values: CDR1 KGHSH, CDR2 LQKENI. The CDR3 sequence is CASSLSDSRAQYF. CDR3 coding DNA: TGTGCCAGCTCCCTATCCGACTCCAGGGCCCAGTACTTC.

V is TRBV10-3 and J is TRBJ1-1; 7 nucleotides agree with TRBD1. J was trimmed by 1 base and V by 8 bases; bases with no gene match: 4. The CDR3 has 13 residues. Germline V gives CDR1 ENHRY, CDR2 SYGVKD. This CDR3 reads CAIGQERNTEAFF. The CDR3 nucleotides are TGTGCCATCGGACAGGAGAGGAACACTGAAGCTTTCTTT.

The chain joins TRBV7-9 to TRBJ1-1; D gene unclear. The CDR3 has 16 amino acids. V gave up 4 bases and J gave up 11 bases, with 26 bases separating them. CDR1 SEHNR and CDR2 FQNEAQ come from the germline V gene (reference sequence). The CDR3 DNA sequence: TGTGCCAGCAGCTCCAGAACGAGGGTATCGGATTTGGGGGCTTTCTTT. Translated: CASSSRTRVSDLGAFF.

V usage is TRBV4-1 and J usage is TRBJ2-2; unclear D gene. Looked up from germline, CDR1 is MGHRA and CDR2 is YSYEKL. The ends were cut back, 1 base at V and 1 base at J, with 1 base in the middle. The CDR3 runs 13 residues. The CDR3 here is CASSQGNTGELFF. The CDR3, as DNA: TGCGCCAGCAGCCAAGGGAACACCGGGGAGCTGTTTTTT.

This chain uses TRBV7-8 with TRBJ2-1, with D hard to call. V was cut by 5 bases and J by 1 base, with 12 bases left in between. The CDR3 runs 15 residues. The V gene's germline CDR1 is SGHVS and CDR2 FQNEAQ. In DNA form, the CDR3 reads TGTGCCAGCAGCCGAGTCTCACGGTCCTACAATGAGCAGTTCTTC. Translating it yields CASSRVSRSYNEQFF.

This clone has only one observation. The rearrangement joins TRBV27 to TRBJ2-6, with D maybe TRBD1 (6 bases). The CDR3 is 22 residues long. The ends were cut back, 0 bases at V and 0 bases at J, with 24 bases in the middle. Germline V gives CDR1 MNHEY, CDR2 SMNVEV (reference sequence). The CDR3, as DNA: TGTGCCAGCAGTTTATCGTGGGCAGGGGACCCTCGGCGCCTCTCTGGGGCCAACGTCCTGACTTTC. This translates into CASSLSWAGDPRRLSGANVLTF.

The CDR3 sequence is CASRGTGTPGELFF. The CDR3, as DNA: TGTGCCAGCAGGGGGACAGGGACCCCCGGGGAGCTGTTTTTT. The chain links TRBV6-5 to TRBJ2-2, with 9 bases fitting TRBD1. Germline V gene data show CDR1 as MNHEY and CDR2 as SVGAGI. With 6 bases clipped from V and 6 bases from J, the junction kept 5 bases outside the gene matches. CDR3 length equals 14 residues.

The chain joins TRBV12-5 to TRBJ2-7; D is perhaps TRBD2 (6 bases). V lost 4 bases to trimming and J lost 3 bases, with 16 bases between them. Germline CDR1 reads LGHNT; CDR2 reads FRNRAP. This CDR3 comprises 15 residues. CDR3 in DNA: TGTGCTAGTGGTTCCGGGAGAGGGCTACTCTACGAGCAGTACTTC. Translating it yields CASGSGRGLLYEQYF.

The CDR3 nucleotides read TGCGCCAGCAGCTTGCAAGGTAGCTCTGGAAACACCATATATTTT. Translated, it gives CASSLQGSSGNTIYF. J is TRBJ1-3 and V is TRBV5-1; the D is unclear. Germline lookup yields CDR1 SGHRS and CDR2 YFSETQ. The CDR3 sequence is 15 residues long. The V end lost 1 base, the J end lost 0 bases, and 8 bases lay between the germline ends.

The chain has TRBV6-5 and TRBJ1-2; no clear D. The CDR3 extends over 14 amino acids. The V gene lost 0 bases and the J gene lost 0 bases, with 5 bases spanning the gap. CDR1 is MNHEY and CDR2 is SVGAGI in the germline V gene. The CDR3 DNA reads as TGTGCCAGCAGTTACTCCCGAGCTAACTATGGCTACACCTTC. This sequence encodes CASSYSRANYGYTF.